This T cell receptor beta chain was found in a study of blood T cell repertoires in COVID-19. About the study: Collection of acute and convalescent COVID-19 samples took place in the United States, Italy and Spain. Nucleic acid was either cDNA or gDNA, and it came from T cells, B-cell-depleted T cells, or PBMCs.

In its sample, this clone was seen once. Per the authors' pipeline: Estimated nucleated cell counts came from reference gene primer amplification. The protocol was immunoSEQ multiplex PCR, while the TCRdb copy is restricted to in-frame clones and leaves out a portion. D and trimming come from the DNA, and the V and J calls and clone size come from that table. Among around 200,000 clones, approximately 79% were seen once, and the ten largest hold around 12%. The V end lost 2 bases, the J end lost 4 bases, and 11 bases lay between the germline ends. CDR1 and CDR2 (germline): MDHEN, SYDVKM. CDR3 length: 14 residues.

The TCR originated in a woman aged 45-60 years with acute or convalescent COVID-19. The V gene is TRBV28, the J gene TRBJ1-2, with D hard to call. Material for sequencing was peripheral blood. CDR3 sequence (DNA): TGTGCCAGCAGTTTAGGTACAGTTGGCTATGGCTACACCTTC. Translated: CASSLGTVGYGYTF.